One sample yielded the 14 T cell receptor beta chains listed below, sequenced in a study of blood T cell repertoires in COVID-19. Profiled with immunoSEQ multiplex PCR; TCRdb holds only in-frame clones, not every one. The sample yields some 300,000 clones, over 80% seen once. The sample consisted of peripheral blood. All receptors derive from a woman in her 50s with active or convalescent COVID-19.

The V call is TRBV7-8, the J call TRBJ2-7, with a weak D call TRBD1 (5 bases). Germline-derived CDR1 and CDR2 are SGHVS and FQNEAQ. V was shortened by 5 bases and J by 0 bases, with 14 bases between the two germline ends. This CDR3 spans 15 amino acids. The CDR3 bases are TGTGCCAGCAGCCCCCATCAGGGCCCCTCCTACGAGCAGTACTTC. Protein: CASSPHQGPSYEQYF.

The rearrangement uses TRBV7-8 and TRBJ1-4; 8 positions agree with TRBD1. Germline V gives CDR1 SGHVS, CDR2 FQNEAQ. The CDR3 covers 15 residues. With 0 bases clipped from V and 8 bases from J, the junction kept 5 bases outside the gene matches. The CDR3 nucleotides are TGTGCCAGCAGCTTAGCGACAGGGGTAGGCGAAAAACTGTTTTTT. Protein product: CASSLATGVGEKLFF.

This chain uses TRBV19 with TRBJ2-2; TRBD2 aligns across 8 bases. This CDR3 is built from 15 residues. The J segment lost 1 base and the V segment lost 5 bases, leaving 3 bases of the junction unmatched. Per germline, CDR1 LNHDA and CDR2 SQIVND (reference sequence). The CDR3 loop reads CASSLTSVNTGELFF. Here the CDR3 DNA reads TGTGCCAGTAGTCTGACTAGCGTGAACACCGGGGAGCTGTTTTTT.

The rearrangement links TRBV7-2 to TRBJ2-1; D is perhaps TRBD2 (7 bases). This CDR3 has 15 amino acids. From germline, CDR1 is SGHTA and CDR2 FQGNSA. V gave up 1 base and J gave up 5 bases, with 12 bases separating them. Here the CDR3 reads CASSLGLGGHNEQFF. The CDR3 DNA reads as TGTGCCAGCAGCTTAGGTCTCGGGGGGCACAATGAGCAGTTCTTC. The full variable domain, in which reference TRBV7-2 and TRBJ2-1 provide the parts outside the CDR3, is GAGVSQSPSNKVTEKGKDVELRCDPISGHTALYWYRQSLGQGLEFLIYFQGNSAPDKSGLPSDRFSAERTGGSVSTLTIQRTQQEDSAVYLCASSLGLGGHNEQFFGPGTRLTVL.

The chain recombines TRBV2 with TRBJ2-7, with 9 bases identical to TRBD2. The CDR3 runs 19 residues. Germline trimming cut 0 bases from V and 0 bases from J; bases unmatched to any gene: 12. Germline lookup yields CDR1 SNHLY and CDR2 FYNNEI. The DNA for the CDR3 is TGTGCCAGCAGTGAAGCCCAGAGCAGCCGGACTAGCGCCTCCTACGAGCAGTACTTC. Encoded protein: CASSEAQSSRTSASYEQYF.

The chain couples TRBV10-2 to TRBJ1-1, with a weak D call TRBD1 (5 bases). This CDR3 has 15 amino acids. V was cut by 4 bases and J by 4 bases, with 16 bases left in between. Germline V gives CDR1 WSHSY, CDR2 SAAADI. The CDR3 is CASSAVLVGATEAFF. Written as DNA, the CDR3 is TGCGCCAGCAGTGCTGTTTTGGTAGGGGCCACTGAAGCTTTCTTT.

V is TRBV6-2 or TRBV6-3 and J is TRBJ2-7; TRBD1 matches 7 bases. The CDR3 loop spans 13 amino acids. CDR1 and CDR2 (germline): MNHEY, SVGEGT. V gave up 0 bases and J gave up 6 bases; unmatched junction bases: 2. The CDR3 DNA reads as TGTGCCAGCAGTTACTCACAGGGGCGCGAGCAGTACTTC. Its translation is CASSYSQGREQYF.

The gene calls are TRBV6-5 and TRBJ1-2; 9 bases line up with TRBD1. CDR3 length equals 15 residues. With 6 bases clipped from V and 2 bases from J, the junction kept 7 bases outside the gene matches. CDR1 and CDR2 from the germline V gene are MNHEY and SVGAGI. The CDR3 loop reads CASSSGTGRNYGYTF. The CDR3 DNA is TGTGCCAGCAGCTCCGGGACAGGGCGAAACTATGGCTACACCTTC.

J is TRBJ2-5 and V is TRBV5-6; TRBD1 agrees at 9 bases. CDR1 and CDR2 from the germline V gene are SGHDT and YYEEEE. J was trimmed by 3 bases and V by 3 bases; bases with no gene match: 9. This CDR3 has 16 amino acids. Written as DNA, the CDR3 is TGTGCCAGCAGCTACGGGACAGGGCCGAGTGAAGAGACCCAGTACTTC. Translation: CASSYGTGPSEETQYF.

This chain uses TRBV9 with TRBJ2-5; 8 bases align to TRBD2. Per the germline V gene, CDR1 is SGDLS and CDR2 is YYNGEE. This CDR3 comprises 15 residues. V was pared by 2 bases and J by 2 bases, with 5 bases of the junction left unmatched. In nucleotides, the CDR3 is TGTGCCAGCAGCGTCGGACTAGCAGCACAAGAGACCCAGTACTTC. Translated: CASSVGLAAQETQYF.

This clone turned up a few times. The genes are TRBV19 and TRBJ2-1; weak D call: TRBD2 (7 bases). The CDR3 sequence is 15 residues long. CDR1 and CDR2 from the germline V gene are LNHDA and SQIVND (reference sequence). Trimming shortened V by 3 bases and J by 9 bases, and 18 bases separated the two germline ends. The CDR3 here is CASSIRLGGAGEQFF. As DNA, the CDR3 is TGTGCCAGTAGTATCCGACTTGGGGGGGCGGGTGAGCAGTTCTTC.

A single count supports this clone. The rearrangement joins TRBV5-1 to TRBJ2-5; 10 bases are a match to TRBD2. Per the germline V gene, CDR1 is SGHRS and CDR2 is YFSETQ. This CDR3 has 16 residues. V lost 5 bases to trimming and J lost 4 bases; unmatched junction nucleotides: 11. In nucleotides, the CDR3 is TGCGCCAGCAGAGCTAGCGGGAGTTATATTGCAGAGACCCAGTACTTC. Translated: CASRASGSYIAETQYF.

V usage is TRBV6-5 and J usage is TRBJ2-2; D unresolved. The germline V gene encodes CDR1 MNHEY and CDR2 SVGAGI. Between the trimmed V and J ends, which lost 7 bases and 1 base, there was a span of 10 bases. CDR3 size: 14 residues. The CDR3 loop reads CASNHKRNTGELFF. In DNA, the CDR3 is TGTGCCAGCAACCACAAACGGAACACCGGGGAGCTGTTTTTT.

V is TRBV6-5 and J is TRBJ1-1, with D perhaps TRBD1 (5 bases). The CDR3 contains 14 residues. Trimming removed 1 base at V and 6 bases at J, with 12 bases between. Germline assignment: CDR1 MNHEY and CDR2 SVGAGI. The CDR3 nucleotides read TGTGCCAGCAGTTACTGGAGCGGGGACTCTGAAGCTTTCTTT. Amino acids: CASSYWSGDSEAFF.